Listed below are T cell receptor beta chains from one sample, sequenced in a study of shared clonotypes between healthy human individuals. The method was immunoSEQ multiplex PCR; TCRdb's version includes in-frame clones alone and lacks a portion of them. The table lists 2 million to 3 million clones, over 85% of them singletons. Material for sequencing was naive CD4+ T cells from PBMCs. These receptors were taken from a man in his late teens or twenties in good health. Some clones in this sample may be carry-over from other donors' samples. Both conserved end residues are part of each CDR3. Each record gives: V gene, clone size, D gene, J gene, CDR3 protein, CDR3 DNA. A D gene is named only where the DNA matches it firmly. Rows may omit the clone size; those that give it use once, few, many or a size class.

>TRBV7-8|NA|NA|TRBJ2-7
CASSLRVLYEQYF
TGTGCCAGCAGCCTTCGGGTCCTCTACGAGCAGTACTTC
>TRBV7-9|NA|NA|TRBJ1-1
CASSFYYTEAFF
TGTGCCAGCAGTTTTTACTACACTGAAGCTTTCTTT
>TRBV7-2|NA|TRBD2|TRBJ2-3
CASSPSGRGDTQYF
TGTGCCAGCAGCCCAAGCGGGAGGGGAGATACGCAGTATTTT
>TRBV29-1|NA|NA|TRBJ1-1
CSAGQSLAEAFF
TGCAGCGCGGGGCAGAGTCTGGCTGAAGCTTTCTTT
>TRBV19|NA|TRBD2|TRBJ2-3
CASSDPSAGLAGKRPDTQYF
TGTGCCAGTTCTGATCCCAGCGCTGGACTAGCGGGAAAAAGGCCAGATACGCAGTATTTT
>TRBV12-2|NA|NA|TRBJ2-3
CASRPAALAGGFCTDTQYF
TGTGCAAGTCGCCCAGCCGCATTGGCGGGAGGTTTCTGCACAGATACGCAGTATTTT
>TRBV2|few|NA|TRBJ1-1
CASSEKAGKAFF
TGTGCCAGCAGTGAAAAGGCGGGGAAGGCTTTCTTT
>TRBV29-1|once|TRBD1|TRBJ2-7
CSVGRDRGIYEQYF
TGCAGCGTCGGCCGGGACAGGGGTATTTACGAGCAGTACTTC
>TRBV6-5|NA|NA|TRBJ1-1
CASSYSLPGASTEAFF
TGTGCCAGCAGTTACTCGCTTCCGGGGGCGAGCACTGAAGCTTTCTTT
>TRBV30|NA|NA|TRBJ2-1
CAWTFGRQNNEQFF
TGTGCCTGGACCTTCGGGCGACAGAACAATGAGCAGTTCTTC
>TRBV5-1|NA|TRBD2|TRBJ2-5
CASTAVLAGRETQYF
TGCGCCAGCACTGCGGTACTAGCGGGGAGGGAGACCCAGTACTTC
>TRBV5-4|NA|NA|TRBJ2-7
CASSPSGGTPYEQYF
TGTGCCAGCAGCCCTTCGGGCGGGACACCGTACGAGCAGTACTTC
>TRBV5-6|NA|NA|TRBJ2-7
CASHSRDEQYF
TGTGCCAGCCACTCGCGAGACGAGCAGTACTTC
>TRBV2|NA|TRBD2|TRBJ2-3
CASGETGLPDTQYF
TGTGCAAGCGGGGAAACAGGTCTCCCAGATACGCAGTATTTT
>TRBV12-5|NA|TRBD1|TRBJ2-1
CASGLVLGQGDDEQFF
TGTGCTAGTGGTTTGGTACTGGGACAGGGGGACGATGAGCAGTTCTTC
>TRBV7-9|NA|NA|TRBJ2-3
CASSLPREGQGGSDTQYF
TGTGCCAGCAGCTTACCCCGGGAGGGGCAGGGGGGTTCGGATACGCAGTATTTT
>TRBV28|NA|NA|TRBJ2-7
CASSLFPGARHEQYF
TGTGCCAGCAGTTTATTTCCGGGAGCTCGCCACGAGCAGTACTTC
>TRBV6-6|NA|NA|TRBJ2-7
CASSYTLGTYEQYF
TGTGCCAGCAGTTACACCCTAGGGACCTACGAGCAGTACTTC
>TRBV2|NA|TRBD1|TRBJ2-3
CASSEDRDTDTQYF
TGTGCCAGCAGTGAGGACAGGGACACAGATACGCAGTATTTT
>TRBV18|NA|TRBD2|TRBJ2-7
CASSLPGLAPAVQYF
TGTGCCAGCTCACTTCCGGGACTAGCGCCCGCCGTGCAGTACTTC
>TRBV20-1|NA|NA|TRBJ2-3
CSGWASRTQYF
TGCAGTGGCTGGGCTAGTCGTACGCAGTATTTT
>TRBV7-2|NA|TRBD1|TRBJ1-5
CASSMTGGNQPQHF
TGTGCCAGCAGCATGACAGGGGGCAATCAGCCCCAGCATTTT
>TRBV14|NA|NA|TRBJ2-7
CASSQDLGNEQYF
TGTGCCAGCAGCCAAGATTTGGGGAACGAGCAGTACTTC
>TRBV5-8|NA|NA|TRBJ2-1
CASSLAGRGSYNEQFF
TGTGCCAGCAGCTTGGCGGGCAGAGGCTCCTACAATGAGCAGTTCTTC
>TRBV2|once|NA|TRBJ2-1
CASSESEWSAYNEQFF
TGTGCCAGCAGTGAATCGGAGTGGTCGGCCTACAATGAGCAGTTCTTC
>TRBV7-3|NA|TRBD1|TRBJ2-7
CASSIRDRGPHEQYF
TGTGCCAGCAGCATCCGGGACAGGGGGCCCCACGAGCAGTACTTC
>TRBV28|NA|NA|TRBJ1-1
CASRAGGTAAEAFF
TGTGCCAGCAGGGCAGGCGGGACGGCGGCCGAAGCTTTCTTT
>TRBV20-1|few|NA|TRBJ1-1
CSARGNSEAFF
TGCAGTGCTAGAGGAAACAGCGAAGCTTTCTTT
>TRBV6-1|NA|NA|TRBJ2-3
CASSPWETDTQYF
TGTGCCAGCAGCCCCTGGGAGACAGATACGCAGTATTTT
>TRBV6-1|NA|NA|TRBJ1-3
CASLRAVTSGNTIYF
TGTGCCAGCCTACGCGCGGTCACCTCTGGAAACACCATATATTTT
>TRBV4-3|once|TRBD1|TRBJ2-3
CASSPQPVKRGRNTQYF
TGCGCCAGCAGCCCCCAACCGGTCAAAAGGGGGCGGAATACGCAGTATTTT